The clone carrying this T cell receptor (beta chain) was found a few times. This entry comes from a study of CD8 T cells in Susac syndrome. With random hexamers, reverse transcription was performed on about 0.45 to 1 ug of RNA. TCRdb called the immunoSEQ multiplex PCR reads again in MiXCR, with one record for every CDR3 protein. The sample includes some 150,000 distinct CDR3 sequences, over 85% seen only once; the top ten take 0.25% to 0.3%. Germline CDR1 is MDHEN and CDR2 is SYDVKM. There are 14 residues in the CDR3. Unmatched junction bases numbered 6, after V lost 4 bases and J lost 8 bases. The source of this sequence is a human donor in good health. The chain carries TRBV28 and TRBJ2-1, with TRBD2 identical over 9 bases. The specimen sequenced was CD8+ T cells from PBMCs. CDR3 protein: CASSSGLASDEQFF. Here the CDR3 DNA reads TGTGCCAGCAGTTCCGGACTAGCGTCCGATGAGCAGTTCTTC.